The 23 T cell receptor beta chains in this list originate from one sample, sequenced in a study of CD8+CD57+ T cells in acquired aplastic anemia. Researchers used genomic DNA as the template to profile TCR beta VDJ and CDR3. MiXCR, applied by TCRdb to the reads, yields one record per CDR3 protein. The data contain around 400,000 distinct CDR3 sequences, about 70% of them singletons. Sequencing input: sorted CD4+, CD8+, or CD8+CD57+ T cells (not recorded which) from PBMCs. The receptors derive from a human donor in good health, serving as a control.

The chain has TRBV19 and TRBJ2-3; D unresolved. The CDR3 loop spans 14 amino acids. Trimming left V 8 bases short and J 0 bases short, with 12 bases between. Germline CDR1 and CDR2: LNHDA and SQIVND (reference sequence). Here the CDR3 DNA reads TGTGCCAGTCGGGCGGCCGGGAGCACAGATACGCAGTATTTT. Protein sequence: CASRAAGSTDTQYF.

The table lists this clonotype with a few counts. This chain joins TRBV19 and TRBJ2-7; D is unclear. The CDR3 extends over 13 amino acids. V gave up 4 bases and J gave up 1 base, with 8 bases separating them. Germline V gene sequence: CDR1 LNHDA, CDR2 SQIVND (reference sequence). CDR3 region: CASSKVGSYEQYF. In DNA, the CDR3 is TGTGCCAGTAGTAAGGTGGGATCCTACGAGCAGTACTTC.

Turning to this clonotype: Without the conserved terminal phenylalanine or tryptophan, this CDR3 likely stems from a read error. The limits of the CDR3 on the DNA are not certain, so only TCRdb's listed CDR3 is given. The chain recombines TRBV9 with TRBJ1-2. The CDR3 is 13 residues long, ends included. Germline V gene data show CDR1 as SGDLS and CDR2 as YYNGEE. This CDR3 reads CASSVRSGKGSPL.

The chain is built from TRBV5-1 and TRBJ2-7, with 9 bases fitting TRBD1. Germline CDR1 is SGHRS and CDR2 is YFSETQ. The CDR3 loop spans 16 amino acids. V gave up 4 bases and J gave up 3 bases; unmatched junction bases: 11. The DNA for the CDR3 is TGCGCCAGCAGCCTCTCCGTGGGGACAGGGAACTACGAGCAGTACTTC. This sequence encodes CASSLSVGTGNYEQYF.

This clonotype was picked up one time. CDR3 region: CASSSGPQRRPNYGYTF. CDR3 nucleotides: TGCGCCAGCAGCTCGGGACCGCAAAGGCGTCCTAACTATGGCTACACCTTC. This chain connects TRBV5-1 to TRBJ1-2; weak D call: TRBD1 (5 bases). Trimming took 3 bases from V and 0 from J, leaving 18 bases between them. The CDR3 runs 17 residues. Germline CDR1 is SGHRS and CDR2 is YFSETQ. Combining the CDR3 with reference TRBV5-1 and TRBJ1-2 gives the whole variable domain KAGVTQTPRYLIKTRGQQVTLSCSPISGHRSVSWYQQTPGQGLQFLFEYFSETQRNKGNFPGRFSGRQFSNSRSEMNVSTLELGDSALYLCASSSGPQRRPNYGYTFGSGTRLTVV.

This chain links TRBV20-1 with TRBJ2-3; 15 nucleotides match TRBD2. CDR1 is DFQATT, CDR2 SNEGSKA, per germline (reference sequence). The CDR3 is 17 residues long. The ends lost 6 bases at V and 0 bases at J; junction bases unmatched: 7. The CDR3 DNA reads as TGCAGTGCAGCCGGGACTAGCGGGGGGACAAGCACAGATACGCAGTATTTT. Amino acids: CSAAGTSGGTSTDTQYF.

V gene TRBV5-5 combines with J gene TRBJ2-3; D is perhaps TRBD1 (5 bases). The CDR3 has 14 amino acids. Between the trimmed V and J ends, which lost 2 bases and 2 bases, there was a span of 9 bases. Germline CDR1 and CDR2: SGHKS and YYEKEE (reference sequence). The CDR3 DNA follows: TGTGCCAGCAGCTTACTGGGGCACACAGATACGCAGTATTTT. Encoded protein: CASSLLGHTDTQYF. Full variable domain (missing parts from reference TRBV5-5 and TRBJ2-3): DAGVTQSPTHLIKTRGQQVTLRCSPISGHKSVSWYQQVLGQGPQFIFQYYEKEERGRGNFPDRFSARQFPNYSSELNVNALLLGDSALYLCASSLLGHTDTQYFGPGTRLTVL.

The CDR3 loop reads CATSRELPGRDGGTQYF. CDR3 sequence (DNA): TGTGCCACCAGCAGAGAGCTCCCGGGACGCGACGGGGGGACCCAGTACTTC. The chain employs TRBV15 and TRBJ2-5; possible D gene TRBD2, 6 bases. Trimming removed 0 bases from V and 7 bases from J, with 21 bases in between. This CDR3 region has 17 residues. Germline lookup yields CDR1 LNHNV and CDR2 YYDKDF (reference sequence).

DNA of the CDR3: TGTGCCAGCAGCATGGACGGTCCGAATTCACCCCTCCACTTT. Protein product: CASSMDGPNSPLHF. This chain joins TRBV7-8 and TRBJ1-6; D remains unclear. The CDR3 is 14 residues long. V lost 5 bases, J lost 7 bases, and 12 bases lay in between. Germline loops: CDR1 SGHVS, CDR2 FQNEAQ.

The CDR3: CASSLRVTGGGGANEQFF. CDR3 nucleotide sequence: TGTGCCAGCAGTCTCCGGGTGACTGGGGGGGGGGGCGCTAATGAGCAGTTCTTC. J is TRBJ2-1 and V is TRBV25-1; possibly TRBD2 for D (7 bases). This CDR3 is 18 amino acids long. Germline loops: CDR1 MGHDK, CDR2 SYGVNS. Trimming took 5 bases from V and 7 from J, leaving 27 bases between them.

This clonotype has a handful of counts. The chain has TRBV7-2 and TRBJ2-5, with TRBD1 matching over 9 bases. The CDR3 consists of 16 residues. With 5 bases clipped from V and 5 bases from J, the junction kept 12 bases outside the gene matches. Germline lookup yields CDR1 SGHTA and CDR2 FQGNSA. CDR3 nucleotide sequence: TGTGCCAGCAGCCAGATGACAGGGGGGGCCGGGGAGACCCAGTACTTC. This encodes CASSQMTGGAGETQYF.

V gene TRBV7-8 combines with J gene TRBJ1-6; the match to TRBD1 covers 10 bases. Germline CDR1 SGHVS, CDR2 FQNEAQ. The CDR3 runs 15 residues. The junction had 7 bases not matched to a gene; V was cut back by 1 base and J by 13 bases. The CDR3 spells CASSLVGTGEHPLHF. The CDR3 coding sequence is TGTGCCAGCAGCTTAGTAGGGACAGGGGAACACCCCCTCCACTTT.

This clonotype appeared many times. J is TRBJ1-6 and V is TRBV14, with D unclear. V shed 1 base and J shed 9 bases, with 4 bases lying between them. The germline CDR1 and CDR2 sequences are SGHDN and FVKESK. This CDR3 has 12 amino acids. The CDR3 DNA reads TGTGCCAGCAGCCAAGCCCGTTCACCCCTCCACTTT. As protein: CASSQARSPLHF.

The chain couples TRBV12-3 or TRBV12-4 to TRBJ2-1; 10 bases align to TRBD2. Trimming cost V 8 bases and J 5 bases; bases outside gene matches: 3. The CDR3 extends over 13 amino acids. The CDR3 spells CASLLAGDNEQFF. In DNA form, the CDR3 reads TGTGCCAGCCTGCTAGCGGGGGACAATGAGCAGTTCTTC.

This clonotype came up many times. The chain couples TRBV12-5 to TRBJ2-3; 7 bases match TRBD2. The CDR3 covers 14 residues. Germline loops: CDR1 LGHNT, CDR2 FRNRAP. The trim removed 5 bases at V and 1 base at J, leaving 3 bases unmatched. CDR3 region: CASGAAGGTDTQYF. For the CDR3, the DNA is TGTGCTAGTGGTGCCGCGGGGGGCACAGATACGCAGTATTTT.

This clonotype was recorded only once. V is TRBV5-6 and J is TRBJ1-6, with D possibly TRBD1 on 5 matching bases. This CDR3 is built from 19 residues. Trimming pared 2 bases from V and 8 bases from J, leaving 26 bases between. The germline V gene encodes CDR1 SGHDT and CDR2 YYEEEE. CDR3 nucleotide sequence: TGTGCCAGCAGCTTAAATTTTGGGCGCGGAAGAGTAGGGGATTCACCCCTCCACTTT. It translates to CASSLNFGRGRVGDSPLHF.

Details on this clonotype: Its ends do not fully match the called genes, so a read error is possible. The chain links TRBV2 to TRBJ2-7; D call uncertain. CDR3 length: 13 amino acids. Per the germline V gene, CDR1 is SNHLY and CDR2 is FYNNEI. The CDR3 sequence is CASSKAVAHGQYF. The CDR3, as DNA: TGTGCCAGCAGTAAAGCCGTCGCCCACGGGCAGTACTTC.

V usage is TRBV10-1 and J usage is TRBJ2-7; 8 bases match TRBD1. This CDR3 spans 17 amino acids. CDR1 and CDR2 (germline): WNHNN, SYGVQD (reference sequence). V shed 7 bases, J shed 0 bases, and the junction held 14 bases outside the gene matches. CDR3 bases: TGCGCCAGCAACCCCCTCTTAGGGACAGGTAGCTCCTACGAGCAGTACTTC. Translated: CASNPLLGTGSSYEQYF.

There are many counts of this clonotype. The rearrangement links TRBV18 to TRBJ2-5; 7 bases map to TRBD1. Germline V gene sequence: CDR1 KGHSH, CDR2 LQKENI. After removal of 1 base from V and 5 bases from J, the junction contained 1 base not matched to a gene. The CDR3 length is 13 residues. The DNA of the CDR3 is TGTGCCAGCTCACCACAGGACAGGGAGACCCAGTACTTC. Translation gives CASSPQDRETQYF. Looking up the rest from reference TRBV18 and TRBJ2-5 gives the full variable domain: NAGVMQNPRHLVRRRGQEARLRCSPMKGHSHVYWYRQLPEEGLKFMVYLQKENIIDESGMPKERFSAEFPKEGPSILRIQQVVRGDSAAYFCASSPQDRETQYFGPGTRLLVL.

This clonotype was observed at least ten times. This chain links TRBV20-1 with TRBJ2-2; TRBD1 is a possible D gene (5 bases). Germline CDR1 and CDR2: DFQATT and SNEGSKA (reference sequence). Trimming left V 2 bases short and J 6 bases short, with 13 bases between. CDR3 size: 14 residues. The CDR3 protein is CSARIPGKAGELFF. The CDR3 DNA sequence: TGCAGTGCTAGAATTCCAGGGAAGGCCGGGGAGCTGTTTTTT.

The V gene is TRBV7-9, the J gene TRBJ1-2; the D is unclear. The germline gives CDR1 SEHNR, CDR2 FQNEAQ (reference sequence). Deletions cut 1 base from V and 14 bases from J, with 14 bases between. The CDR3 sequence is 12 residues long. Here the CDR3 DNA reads TGTGCCAGCAGCTTAGAGGCGATTGTCTATACCTTC. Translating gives CASSLEAIVYTF.

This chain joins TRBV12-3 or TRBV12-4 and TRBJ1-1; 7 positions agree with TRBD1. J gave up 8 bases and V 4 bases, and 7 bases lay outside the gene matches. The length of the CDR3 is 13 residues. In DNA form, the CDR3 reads TGTGCCAGCAGTTACGACAGGGCGGTGGAAGCTTTCTTT. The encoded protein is CASSYDRAVEAFF.

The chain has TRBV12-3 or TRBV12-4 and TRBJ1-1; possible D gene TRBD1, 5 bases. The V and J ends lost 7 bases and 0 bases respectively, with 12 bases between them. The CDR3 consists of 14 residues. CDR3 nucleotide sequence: TGTGCCAGCACCACACTGGGGGTGAACACTGAAGCTTTCTTT. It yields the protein CASTTLGVNTEAFF.